This T cell receptor beta chain originates from a study of OX40 agonist ivuxolimab in advanced cancers. About the study: Partial responses were achieved by three patients, one with hepatocellular carcinoma and two with cutaneous melanoma. Findings and limits, study-wide: Blood T cells, both CD4+ and CD8+, expanded clonally by week 6 at 0.1 to 3.0 mg/kg.

Patients were excluded for autoimmune disease history or systemic immunosuppression. TCRdb's copy holds only in-frame clones and misses some; the assay was immunoSEQ multiplex PCR. The sample includes roughly 60,000 clones, 85% to 95% seen only once; the top ten take about 25%. The V gene's germline CDR1 is SQVTM and CDR2 ANQGSEA. Trimming cost V 6 bases and J 2 bases; bases outside gene matches: 3. The CDR3 is 12 residues long. The sample holds one count of this clone. What it binds is unknown. This TCR was sampled from an adult with an advanced solid tumor such as melanoma, head and neck, liver or kidney cancer. The chain is built from TRBV29-1 and TRBJ2-7, with 8 positions matching TRBD2. Sequenced material: CD4+ or CD8+ T cells sorted from blood, taken in a trial of the OX40 agonist ivuxolimab. The CDR3 nucleotides are TGCAGCGTGTTAGCGGGACCCTACGAGCAGTACTTC. Protein: CSVLAGPYEQYF.